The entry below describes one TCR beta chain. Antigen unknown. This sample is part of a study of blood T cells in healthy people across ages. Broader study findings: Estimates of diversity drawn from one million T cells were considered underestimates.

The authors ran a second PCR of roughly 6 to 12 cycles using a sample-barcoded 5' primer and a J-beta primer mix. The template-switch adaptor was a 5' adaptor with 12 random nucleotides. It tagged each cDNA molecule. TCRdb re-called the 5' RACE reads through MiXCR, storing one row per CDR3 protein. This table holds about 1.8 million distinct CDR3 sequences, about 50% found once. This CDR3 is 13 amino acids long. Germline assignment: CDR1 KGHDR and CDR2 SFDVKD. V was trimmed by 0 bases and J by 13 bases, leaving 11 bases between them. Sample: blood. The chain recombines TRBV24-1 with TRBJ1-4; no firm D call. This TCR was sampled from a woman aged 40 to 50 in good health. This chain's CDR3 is CATSDLNGEGLFF. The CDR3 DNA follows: TGTGCCACCAGTGATTTGAATGGCGAAGGACTGTTTTTT.